These 9 T cell receptor beta chains were all obtained from the same sample, sequenced in a study of shared clonotypes between healthy human individuals (dated by TCRdb to about 2020). CD8 naive samples consisted of CD45RO-negative cells that were positively selected for CCR7, yielding a CD45RA+CCR7+ population without TemRA cells. The library was generated by the immunoSEQ multiplex PCR assay. What TCRdb holds here is the immuneACCESS table cut down to in-frame rearrangements. Part of the clones is not present; checked against another copy, under half of the missing clones reflect an unresolved V gene, and the others are unexplained. The sample table holds about 2.2 million clones, of which 93% were seen once. The top ten constitute around 1.7% of the sample. Source material: naive CD8+ T cells from PBMCs. The meaning of the sample's cell subset or site label: CD45RA+CCR7+. These receptors all stem from a man younger than 30 in good health. Some clones in this sample may be carry-over from other donors' samples.

The chain is built from TRBV5-6 and TRBJ2-7; 8 nucleotides line up with TRBD1. From germline, CDR1 is SGHDT and CDR2 YYEEEE. V was pared by 0 bases and J by 5 bases, with 7 bases of the junction left unmatched. The CDR3 contains 15 residues. The CDR3 sequence: CASSLGRQGFHEQYF. CDR3 DNA sequence: TGTGCCAGCAGCTTGGGTCGACAGGGGTTTCACGAGCAGTACTTC.

The rearrangement uses TRBV7-9 and TRBJ2-7; D is perhaps TRBD1 (6 bases). With 5 bases removed from V and 3 bases from J, the gap between germline ends came to 17 bases. Germline CDR1 SEHNR, CDR2 FQNEAQ (reference sequence). The CDR3 contains 15 residues. The CDR3 region is CASSSRDKLHYEQYF. CDR3 coding DNA: TGTGCCAGCAGCAGCCGGGACAAACTTCACTACGAGCAGTACTTC.

The chain uses TRBV18 and TRBJ1-2; tentative D call: TRBD1 (6 bases). Germline CDR1 reads KGHSH; CDR2 reads LQKENI. The CDR3 consists of 17 residues. V dropped 0 bases and J dropped 3 bases, with 17 bases sitting between them. CDR3 nucleotides: TGTGCCAGCTCACCACCGGGCGTACTAGGGACACACTATGGCTACACCTTC. Its translation: CASSPPGVLGTHYGYTF.

The chain joins TRBV5-1 to TRBJ2-1, with 12 positions matching TRBD1. This CDR3 region has 18 residues. Germline V gives CDR1 SGHRS, CDR2 YFSETQ. The J segment lost 3 bases and the V segment lost 4 bases, leaving 11 bases of the junction unmatched. The CDR3 sequence is CASSVGQGAGLIYNEQFF. In DNA form, the CDR3 reads TGCGCCAGCAGCGTGGGACAGGGGGCAGGCCTGATCTACAATGAGCAGTTCTTC.

The chain links TRBV14 to TRBJ2-1; 7 nucleotides line up with TRBD2. J gave up 4 bases and V 1 base, and 4 bases lay outside the gene matches. The CDR3 is 15 residues long. Germline assignment: CDR1 SGHDN and CDR2 FVKESK. CDR3 sequence reads: CASSQGLAVYNEQFF. DNA for the CDR3: TGTGCCAGCAGCCAAGGGCTAGCGGTATACAATGAGCAGTTCTTC.

About this clone: The sample holds other DNA sequences that translate to the same CDR3. The V gene is TRBV29-1, the J gene TRBJ2-7; D is possibly TRBD1 (6 bases). This CDR3 region has 13 residues. V shed 3 bases and J shed 2 bases, with 11 bases lying between them. The germline gives CDR1 SQVTM, CDR2 ANQGSEA. CDR3 coding DNA: TGCAGCGTTGAGTTGGGGGCCACCTACGAGCAGTACTTC. Amino acid sequence: CSVELGATYEQYF.

The chain links TRBV19 to TRBJ2-3, with 11 bases lining up with TRBD2. V shed 4 bases, J shed 6 bases, and the junction held 6 bases outside the gene matches. CDR1 and CDR2 from the germline V gene are LNHDA and SQIVND (reference sequence). The CDR3 sequence is 15 residues long. CDR3 DNA sequence: TGTGCCAGTAGTAGGTACCTAGCGGGGGGCGATACGCAGTATTTT. Protein: CASSRYLAGGDTQYF.

This chain joins TRBV27 and TRBJ2-6; TRBD1 matches 8 bases. Germline lookup yields CDR1 MNHEY and CDR2 SMNVEV (reference sequence). J gave up 0 bases and V 9 bases, and 7 bases lay outside the gene matches. The CDR3 has 16 amino acids. DNA for the CDR3: TGTGCCAGAACGGACAGGGAAAGCTCTGGGGCCAACGTCCTGACTTTC. Protein: CARTDRESSGANVLTF.

The chain is built from TRBV4-1 and TRBJ1-5; D is ambiguous. Germline V gene lookup returns CDR1 MGHRA and CDR2 YSYEKL. The germline V and J ends were trimmed by 4 bases and 4 bases, with 8 bases remaining between them. There are 13 residues in the CDR3. CDR3 loop: CASSLLQNQPQHF. In DNA, the CDR3 is TGCGCCAGCAGCCTTCTCCAGAATCAGCCCCAGCATTTT.